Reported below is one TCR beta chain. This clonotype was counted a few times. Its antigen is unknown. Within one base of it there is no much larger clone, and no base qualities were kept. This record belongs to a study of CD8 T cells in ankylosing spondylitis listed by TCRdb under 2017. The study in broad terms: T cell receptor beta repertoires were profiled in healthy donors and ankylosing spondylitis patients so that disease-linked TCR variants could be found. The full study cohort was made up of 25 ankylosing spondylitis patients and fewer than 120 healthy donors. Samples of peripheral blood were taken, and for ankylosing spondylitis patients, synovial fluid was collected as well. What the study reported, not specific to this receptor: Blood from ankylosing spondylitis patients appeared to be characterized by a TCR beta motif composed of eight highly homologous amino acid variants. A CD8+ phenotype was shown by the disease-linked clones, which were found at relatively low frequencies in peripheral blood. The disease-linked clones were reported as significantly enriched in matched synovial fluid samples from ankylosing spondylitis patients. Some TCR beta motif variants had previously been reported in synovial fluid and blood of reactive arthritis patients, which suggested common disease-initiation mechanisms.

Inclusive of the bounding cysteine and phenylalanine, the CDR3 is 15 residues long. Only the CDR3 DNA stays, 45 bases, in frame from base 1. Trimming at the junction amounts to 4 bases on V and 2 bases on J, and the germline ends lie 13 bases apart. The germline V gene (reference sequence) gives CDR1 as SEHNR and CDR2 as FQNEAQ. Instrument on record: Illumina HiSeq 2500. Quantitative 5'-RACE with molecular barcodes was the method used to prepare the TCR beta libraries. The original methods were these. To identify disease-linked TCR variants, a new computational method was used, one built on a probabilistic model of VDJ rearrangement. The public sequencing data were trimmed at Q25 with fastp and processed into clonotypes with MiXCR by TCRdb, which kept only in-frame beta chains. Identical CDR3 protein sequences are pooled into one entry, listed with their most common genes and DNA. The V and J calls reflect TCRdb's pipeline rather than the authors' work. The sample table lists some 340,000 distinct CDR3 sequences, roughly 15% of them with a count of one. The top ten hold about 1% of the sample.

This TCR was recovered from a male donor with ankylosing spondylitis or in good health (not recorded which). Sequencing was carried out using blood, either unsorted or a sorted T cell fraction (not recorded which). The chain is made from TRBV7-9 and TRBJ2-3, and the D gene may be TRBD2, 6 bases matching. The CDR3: CASSSGLLLTDTQYF. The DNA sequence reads TGTGCCAGCAGCTCCGGACTACTCCTCACAGATACGCAGTATTTT.